This T cell receptor beta chain is drawn from a study of shared clonotypes between healthy human individuals. Trimming stripped 2 bases from V and 4 bases from J, with 15 bases between. The CDR3 sequence is 17 residues long. Germline CDR1 MDHEN, CDR2 SYDVKM. The assay was immunoSEQ multiplex PCR, and TCRdb's table has in-frame clones only and misses some. In the table there are about 1 million clones, about 70% of which are singletons. The chain is built from TRBV28 and TRBJ1-6; no reliable D call. The sequence came from a man between 18 and 29 years old in good health. Sequencing input: memory CD4+ T cells sorted from blood. The subset denotes: CD45RA-negative fraction. The CDR3 bases are TGTGCCAGCAGTTTAATGCCAAAACGCAGTTATAATTCACCCCTCCACTTT. This codes for CASSLMPKRSYNSPLHF.